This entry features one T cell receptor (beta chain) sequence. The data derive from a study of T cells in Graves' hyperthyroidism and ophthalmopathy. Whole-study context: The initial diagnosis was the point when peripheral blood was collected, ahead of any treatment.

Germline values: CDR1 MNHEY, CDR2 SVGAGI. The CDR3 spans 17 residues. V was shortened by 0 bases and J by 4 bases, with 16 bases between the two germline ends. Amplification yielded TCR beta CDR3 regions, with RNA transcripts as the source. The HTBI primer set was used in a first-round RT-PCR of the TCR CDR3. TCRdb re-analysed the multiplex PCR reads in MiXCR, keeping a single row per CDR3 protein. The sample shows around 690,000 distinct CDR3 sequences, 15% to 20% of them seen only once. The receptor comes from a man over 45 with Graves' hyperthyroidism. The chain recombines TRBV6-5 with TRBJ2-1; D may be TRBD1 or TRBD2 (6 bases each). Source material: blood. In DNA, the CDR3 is TGTGCCAGCAGTTACTCGGGATGGGGGGCCGGGTACAATGAGCAGTTCTTC. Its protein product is CASSYSGWGAGYNEQFF.